A selection of T cell receptor beta chains follows, all from one sample in a study of CD8+CD57+ T cells in acquired aplastic anemia. TCRdb reprocessed the reads with MiXCR, giving one entry per CDR3 protein. The data show 250,000 to 350,000 distinct CDR3 sequences, with 55% to 65% seen just once and 7.5% to 9% held by the top ten. The specimen was sorted CD4+, CD8+, or CD8+CD57+ T cells (not recorded which) from PBMCs. These receptors were taken from a human donor with severe aplastic anemia or a healthy control (not recorded which). CDR3s leave out the opening cysteine and the closing phenylalanine or tryptophan. D genes are given only for firm matches.

J	V	D	CDR3
TRBJ1-1	TRBV29-1	NA	SVRGSYTEAF
TRBJ1-1	TRBV7-6	NA	ASSFPSGNPEAF
NA	TRBV7-8	NA	AGNPIKDRGAYEQY
TRBJ2-1	TRBV19	NA	ASSMFGQGYNEQF
TRBJ2-3	TRBV7-9	NA	ASSRPRGLAEDTQY
TRBJ2-1	TRBV7-6	NA	ASSLTISRGGDEQF
TRBJ1-1	TRBV9	NA	ASSPTPLVYGERYTEAF
TRBJ1-2	TRBV5-6	NA	ASIPRSSMILNGYT
TRBJ1-2	TRBV7-2	NA	ASSSAGGGRYGYT
TRBJ1-2	TRBV12-3/TRBV12-4	NA	ASSLGAGGYT
TRBJ1-5	TRBV4-2	NA	ASSQVCNQPQH
TRBJ1-2	TRBV20-1	NA	SARAGTANYGYT
TRBJ2-7	TRBV20-1	TRBD2	SASSLAGGPDYEQY
TRBJ2-5	TRBV20-1	TRBD2	SADASGRKETQY
TRBJ1-6	TRBV20-1	NA	RLGAAPLN
TRBJ1-5	TRBV24-1	TRBD1	ATSDPPTGGQWRNQPQH
TRBJ2-5	TRBV2	TRBD1	ASSKDRETQY
TRBJ2-5	TRBV20-1	NA	SAKRGVAADTQY
TRBJ2-3	TRBV29-1	TRBD1	SVDDREDTQY
TRBJ2-3	TRBV5-5	NA	ASSPPSGSRVTDTQY
TRBJ2-5	TRBV12-3/TRBV12-4	TRBD1	ASSLRQGQETQY
TRBJ1-5	TRBV2	TRBD1	ASRGNGDSQPQH
TRBJ2-1	TRBV7-2	TRBD2	ASRENGRAGYNEQF
TRBJ1-5	TRBV9	NA	ASSLPRPPSNQPQH
TRBJ2-1	TRBV7-9	NA	ASSLVGDPQF
TRBJ2-5	TRBV2	NA	ATAYSQETQY
TRBJ1-1	TRBV7-8	TRBD1	ASSLGTGATEAF
TRBJ2-3	TRBV20-1	TRBD2	SLTLAGVPNTQY
TRBJ1-2	TRBV20-1	NA	SARPNYGYT
TRBJ2-7	TRBV10-2	NA	ASRLRKASAPTYEQY
TRBJ2-3	TRBV24-1	TRBD2	ATSAGTSGPSTDTQY
TRBJ2-7	TRBV11-2	TRBD2	ASRYAGGETYEQY
TRBJ2-7	TRBV5-8	NA	ASSLGRETIHEQY
TRBJ1-2	TRBV5-1	TRBD1	ASTVTGGSGYT
TRBJ1-2	TRBV7-2	NA	ASSPGRGNFYGYT
TRBJ2-7	TRBV6-6	NA	ASSYPGTGTYEQY
TRBJ1-6	TRBV19	TRBD1	ATRGTGAYNSPLH
TRBJ1-1	TRBV24-1	TRBD1	ATSGALEYTGGTEAF
TRBJ1-5	TRBV2	TRBD1	ASSEGQGGGQPQH
TRBJ2-1	TRBV6-1	TRBD2	ASSEVRTSGGVRDEQF
TRBJ2-1	TRBV7-9	NA	ASSGPGAYNEQF
TRBJ2-5	TRBV11-2	TRBD2	ASSLGGVAGGRETQY
TRBJ2-1	TRBV12-3/TRBV12-4	TRBD2	ASSSPGRAVSNEQF
TRBJ2-1	TRBV5-1	TRBD1	ASSLDFGQGISVMDHEQF
TRBJ1-2	TRBV3-1	NA	ASSQDQHSRQLGGGYT
TRBJ1-2	TRBV20-1	NA	SARTGNDGYT
TRBJ2-7	TRBV24-1	TRBD1	ATSDPTGLNEQY
TRBJ2-7	TRBV11-2	NA	ASSLGVGRYEQY
TRBJ1-6	TRBV28	NA	ASTWVSLRGYNSNSPLH
TRBJ2-7	TRBV24-1	NA	ATIRLGVGLYEQY
TRBJ2-1	TRBV5-1	NA	ASSEDGSPPNEQF
TRBJ1-2	TRBV11-2	NA	ASRAIGLLHYGYT
TRBJ2-1	TRBV5-1	NA	ASSQTFDSSYNEQF